The clone carrying this T cell receptor (beta chain) has a single count. Its matching antigen is unknown. Other nucleotide sequences from this sample produce the same CDR3. Germline CDR1 reads SGDLS; CDR2 reads YYNGEE. The V gene lost 0 bases and the J gene lost 5 bases, with 8 bases spanning the gap. This CDR3 has 13 amino acids. The data belong to a study of pediatric ulcerative colitis. General observations from the study: Total lymphocyte DNA, not sorted subsets, was the template. Blood-rectal clonal overlap within each person was significantly higher in ulcerative colitis patients than controls. A couple of rectal clonotypes were found only in ulcerative colitis patients, all of them.

This was a survey-level run. The repertoire was sequenced with immunoSEQ multiplex PCR; TCRdb's copy has only in-frame clones and lacks some. Of around 65,000 clones in the sample, 77% are singletons; the top ten hold about 5.2%. The V and J genes are TRBV9 and TRBJ1-1, with D perhaps matching TRBD1 (5 bases). The receptor comes from a boy aged 5-17 years with moderate ulcerative colitis. Specimen: blood. CDR3 region: CASSVGQGTEAFF. CDR3 DNA sequence: TGTGCCAGCAGCGTAGGGCAGGGTACTGAAGCTTTCTTT.